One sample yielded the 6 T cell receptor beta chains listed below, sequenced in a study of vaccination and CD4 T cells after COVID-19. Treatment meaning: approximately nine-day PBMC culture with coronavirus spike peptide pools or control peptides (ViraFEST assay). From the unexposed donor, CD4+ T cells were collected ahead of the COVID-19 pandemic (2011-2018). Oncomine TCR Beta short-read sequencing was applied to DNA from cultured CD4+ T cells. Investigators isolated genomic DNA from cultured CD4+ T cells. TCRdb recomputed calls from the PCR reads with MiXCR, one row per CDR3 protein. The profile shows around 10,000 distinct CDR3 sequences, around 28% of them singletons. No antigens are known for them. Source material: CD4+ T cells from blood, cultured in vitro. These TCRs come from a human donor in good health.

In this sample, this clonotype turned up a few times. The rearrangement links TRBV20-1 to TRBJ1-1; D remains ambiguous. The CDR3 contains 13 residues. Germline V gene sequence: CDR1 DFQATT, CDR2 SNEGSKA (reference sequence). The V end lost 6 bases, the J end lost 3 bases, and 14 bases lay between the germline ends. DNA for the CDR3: TGCAGTGCCTCCGGGGATCCGGACACTGAAGCTTTCTTT. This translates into CSASGDPDTEAFF.

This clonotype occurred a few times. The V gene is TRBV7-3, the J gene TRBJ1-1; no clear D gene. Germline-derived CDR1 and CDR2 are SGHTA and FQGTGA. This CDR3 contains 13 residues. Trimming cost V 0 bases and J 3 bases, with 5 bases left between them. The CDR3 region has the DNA TGTGCCAGCAGCTTAACAAGGGACACTGAAGCTTTCTTT. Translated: CASSLTRDTEAFF.

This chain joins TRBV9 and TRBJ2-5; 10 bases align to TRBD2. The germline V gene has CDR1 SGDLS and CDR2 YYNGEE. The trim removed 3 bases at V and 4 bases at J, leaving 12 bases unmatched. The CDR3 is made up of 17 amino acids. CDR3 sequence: CASSADSRLAGLETQYF. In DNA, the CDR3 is TGTGCCAGCAGCGCCGACTCAAGACTAGCGGGCTTAGAGACCCAGTACTTC. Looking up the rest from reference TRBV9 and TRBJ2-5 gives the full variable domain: DSGVTQTPKHLITATGQRVTLRCSPRSGDLSVYWYQQSLDQGLQFLIQYYNGEERAKGNILERFSAQQFPDLHSELNLSSLELGDSALYFCASSADSRLAGLETQYFGPGTRLLVL.

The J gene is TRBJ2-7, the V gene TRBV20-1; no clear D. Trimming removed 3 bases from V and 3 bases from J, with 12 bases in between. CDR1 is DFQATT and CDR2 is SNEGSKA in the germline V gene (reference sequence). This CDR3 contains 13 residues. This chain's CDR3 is CSASNYLIYEQYF. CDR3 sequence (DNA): TGCAGTGCTAGTAACTACTTGATCTACGAGCAGTACTTC.

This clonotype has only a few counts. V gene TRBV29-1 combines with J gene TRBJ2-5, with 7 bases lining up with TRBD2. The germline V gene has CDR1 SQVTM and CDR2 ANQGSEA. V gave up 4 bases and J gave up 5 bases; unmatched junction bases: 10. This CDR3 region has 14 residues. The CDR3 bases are TGCAGCGTTGGGAGGGCGGGAGTAGGGGAGACCCAGTACTTC. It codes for CSVGRAGVGETQYF.

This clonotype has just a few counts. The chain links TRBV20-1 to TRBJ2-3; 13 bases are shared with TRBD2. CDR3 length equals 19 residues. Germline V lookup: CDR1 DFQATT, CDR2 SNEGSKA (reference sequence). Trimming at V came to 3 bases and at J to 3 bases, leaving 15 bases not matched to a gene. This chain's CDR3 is CSARGTSGNKLGATDTQYF. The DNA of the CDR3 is TGCAGTGCTAGGGGGACTAGCGGGAACAAACTCGGGGCAACAGATACGCAGTATTTT.